This T cell receptor beta chain was observed in a study of tissue T cells after allogeneic stem cell transplantation. This CDR3 is 13 amino acids long. The germline V gene has CDR1 KGHTA and CDR2 FRNEEI. With 2 bases removed from V and 3 bases from J, the gap between germline ends came to 8 bases. Assay used: immunoSEQ multiplex PCR; TCRdb lists only in-frame clones, some missing. The table records roughly 2,200 clones, roughly 55% of them present only once. The sample's time point: mouse harvest day 7 after allogeneic transplant. The graft held 10^6 splenic CD5+ T cells and 10^7 T-cell-depleted bone marrow cells. Mice had MHC-mismatched B6 into BALB/c GVHD, sampled day 7 or 14. Relative to its sample, this clone is large. Antigen unknown. Gene names follow the mouse nomenclature. The read finishes 1 residue shy of the CDR3 end, and the germline J gene is used to complete it. Findings and limits, study-wide: Blood and spleen captured only part of the tissue TCR repertoire. Anatomically similar tissues had similar TCR repertoires within each patient.

The rearrangement uses TRBV24 and TRBJ2-7; D is tentatively TRBD1 or TRBD2 (6 bases each). This receptor was obtained from a female BALB/c mouse given C57BL/6 T cells with graft-versus-host disease after an allogeneic hematopoietic cell transplant. Sequenced input: spleen. Partial CDR3 DNA: TGTGCCAGCAGTCTGGAGGGGGGCTATGAACAGTAC. Its protein is CASSLEGGYEQY. In full, the CDR3 is CASSLEGGYEQYF.